This TCR beta chain was sequenced for a study of human T cells and chemical hapten exposure. Study-level background: All through the roughly 23-week study, the scalp of each patient received diphenylcyclopropenone doses weekly.

CDR1 is MNHEY, CDR2 SVGEGT, per germline. Trimming left V 2 bases short and J 2 bases short, with 18 bases between. The CDR3 runs to 17 residues. In TCRdb, the RACE reads were re-called with MiXCR into one record per CDR3 protein. The sample includes approximately 350,000 distinct CDR3 sequences, approximately 6.9% of them seen just once. Stated time point: patch test 1, 2 weeks after DPC sensitization. Specified treatment: therapeutic diphenylcyclopropenone sensitization with weekly scalp DPC. The genes are TRBV6-2 or TRBV6-3 and TRBJ1-1, with D possibly TRBD1 on 5 matching bases. Sequenced here: whole blood, sampled in connection with sensitization to the hapten diphenylcyclopropenone (DPC). The sequence was obtained from a woman younger than 35 with alopecia areata. Some clones in this sample may be carry-over from other donors' samples. The CDR3 is CASSYRSGQGVNTEAFF. In nucleotides, the CDR3 is TGTGCCAGCAGTTACCGTTCGGGGCAGGGTGTAAACACTGAAGCTTTCTTT.